This T cell receptor (beta chain) was retrieved from a study of control samples from healthy donors and cancer patients. Assay used: immunoSEQ multiplex PCR; TCRdb lists only in-frame clones, some missing. The table lists more than 100,000 clones, 88% of them singletons. V lost 4 bases and J 4 bases, leaving 14 bases between the germline ends. Per the germline V gene, CDR1 is SGHRS and CDR2 is YFSETQ. CDR3 length: 14 amino acids. Sequenced: blood. The chain recombines TRBV5-1 with TRBJ1-1, with D possibly matching TRBD1 (6 bases). The receptor comes from a man in his forties in good health. Written as DNA, the CDR3 is TGCGCCAGCAGCCCTGGGGGGGCGGGCACTGAAGCTTTCTTT. Amino acid sequence: CASSPGGAGTEAFF. The full variable domain, with the rest looked up from reference TRBV5-1 and TRBJ1-1, is KAGVTQTPRYLIKTRGQQVTLSCSPISGHRSVSWYQQTPGQGLQFLFEYFSETQRNKGNFPGRFSGRQFSNSRSEMNVSTLELGDSALYLCASSPGGAGTEAFFGQGTRLTVV.